Below, 13 T cell receptor beta chains from the same sample are listed, as sequenced in a study of cytomegalovirus exposure and HLA in healthy donors. Amplification used 60 Vbeta primers and 13 Jbeta primers. The assay was immunoSEQ multiplex PCR, and TCRdb's table has in-frame clones only and misses some. The sample yields about 120,000 clones, 79% seen once. The sequenced sample consisted of PBMCs. Receptor source: a man between 25 and 39 years old in good health and CMV-seropositive.

For the CDR3, the DNA is TGTGCCAGCAGCTCCGGCGGAGGCCAGTACTTC. This gives the protein CASSSGGGQYF. The chain joins TRBV7-9 to TRBJ2-7, with D perhaps matching TRBD2 (5 bases). This CDR3 contains 11 residues. CDR1 is SEHNR, CDR2 FQNEAQ, per germline (reference sequence). Trimming shortened V by 4 bases and J by 10 bases, and 11 bases separated the two germline ends.

The V gene is TRBV7-6, the J gene TRBJ1-2; TRBD1 might be the D (6 bases). This CDR3 comprises 16 residues. Per germline, CDR1 SGHVS and CDR2 FNYEAQ. Deletions cut 5 bases from V and 3 bases from J, with 19 bases between. CDR3 DNA: TGTGCCAGCAGCCCCCTTCAAGGGGGGAGGGACTATGGCTACACCTTC. Translated: CASSPLQGGRDYGYTF.

This chain joins TRBV19 and TRBJ2-7; 9 bases are shared with TRBD1. Germline loops: CDR1 LNHDA, CDR2 SQIVND (reference sequence). The CDR3 has 15 residues. Losses at the gene ends were 5 bases for V and 2 bases for J; bases not matched to a gene: 7. The CDR3 sequence: CASSPAGDRAYEQYF. CDR3 in DNA: TGTGCCAGTAGTCCCGCCGGGGACAGGGCCTACGAGCAGTACTTC.

This chain connects TRBV7-3 to TRBJ2-3; TRBD1 matches 9 bases. CDR3 length: 16 residues. Losses at the gene ends were 2 bases for V and 5 bases for J; bases not matched to a gene: 8. CDR1 is SGHTA, CDR2 FQGTGA, per germline. The CDR3 is CASSLGFGQGLDTQYF. The CDR3 DNA follows: TGTGCCAGCAGCTTAGGTTTTGGACAGGGGTTAGATACGCAGTATTTT.

This clone was seen only once. This sequence joins TRBV18 and TRBJ2-1; 12 bases align to TRBD1. This CDR3 has 16 amino acids. The V gene's germline CDR1 is KGHSH and CDR2 LQKENI. V lost 6 bases, J lost 2 bases, and 5 bases stayed unmatched. The CDR3 loop reads CASSKGTGGAYNEQFF. The CDR3 DNA follows: TGTGCCAGCTCGAAAGGGACAGGGGGCGCCTACAATGAGCAGTTCTTC.

The CDR3 is CASRSLAGGNEQFF. CDR3 DNA: TGTGCCAGCCGTAGTTTAGCGGGGGGCAATGAGCAGTTCTTC. The chain uses TRBV27 and TRBJ2-1, with 10 nucleotides matching TRBD2. Germline CDR1 MNHEY, CDR2 SMNVEV (reference sequence). The CDR3 is 14 residues long. J gave up 6 bases and V 8 bases, and 7 bases lay outside the gene matches.

This CDR3 is CASSTLTGAGYGYTF. The CDR3 coding sequence is TGTGCCAGTAGTACCCTGACAGGGGCAGGCTATGGCTACACCTTC. The V call is TRBV19, the J call TRBJ1-2; 8 bases agree with TRBD1. Unmatched junction bases numbered 8, after V lost 4 bases and J lost 4 bases. Germline assignment: CDR1 LNHDA and CDR2 SQIVND (reference sequence). The CDR3 has 15 amino acids.

The chain carries TRBV5-5 and TRBJ2-7, with 7 nucleotides matching TRBD1. CDR1 SGHKS and CDR2 YYEKEE come from the germline V gene (reference sequence). The junction had 9 bases not matched to a gene; V was cut back by 4 bases and J by 2 bases. The CDR3 extends over 15 amino acids. The chain's CDR3 is CASSARQGTTYEQYF. As DNA, the CDR3 is TGTGCCAGCAGCGCCCGACAGGGAACAACCTACGAGCAGTACTTC.

This clone came up a few times. The chain recombines TRBV28 with TRBJ1-1; possible D gene TRBD1, 6 bases. Germline V gives CDR1 MDHEN, CDR2 SYDVKM. This CDR3 has 16 amino acids. The V end lost 5 bases, the J end lost 5 bases, and 21 bases lay between the germline ends. CDR3 loop: CASSPLPGGGRTEAFF. Here the CDR3 DNA reads TGTGCCAGCAGTCCCTTACCCGGCGGGGGGCGAACTGAAGCTTTCTTT.

The J gene is TRBJ2-4, the V gene TRBV6-5; weak D call: TRBD2 (6 bases). Trimming removed 5 bases at V and 0 bases at J, with 11 bases between. Germline values: CDR1 MNHEY, CDR2 SVGAGI. The CDR3 covers 15 residues. The CDR3 nucleotides are TGTGCCAGCAGTCCCACGGGACTAGCCAAAAACATTCAGTACTTC. It is translated as CASSPTGLAKNIQYF.

The chain links TRBV29-1 to TRBJ1-4, with 8 bases identical to TRBD1. CDR1 is SQVTM, CDR2 ANQGSEA, per germline. This CDR3 comprises 13 residues. J gave up 5 bases and V 4 bases, and 3 bases lay outside the gene matches. The CDR3 protein is CSVAGQANEKLFF. The CDR3 DNA sequence: TGCAGCGTTGCGGGACAGGCGAATGAAAAACTGTTTTTT.

The gene calls are TRBV5-1 and TRBJ2-2; a possible D gene is TRBD1 (6 bases). Trimming shortened V by 4 bases and J by 1 base, and 14 bases separated the two germline ends. Germline CDR1 SGHRS, CDR2 YFSETQ. The CDR3 contains 16 residues. In nucleotides, the CDR3 is TGCGCCAGCAGCCCACCAAGGACAGTGAACACCGGGGAGCTGTTTTTT. It encodes CASSPPRTVNTGELFF.

The table lists this clone with a few counts. The gene calls are TRBV30 and TRBJ1-2; 10 bases map to TRBD1. The J segment lost 8 bases and the V segment lost 1 base, leaving 16 bases of the junction unmatched. The germline CDR1 and CDR2 sequences are GTSNPN and SVGIG (reference sequence). The CDR3 has 17 residues. The CDR3: CAWSDLRQGAPAKGYTF. The CDR3, as DNA: TGTGCCTGGAGTGATCTCAGACAGGGGGCACCAGCGAAGGGCTACACCTTC.